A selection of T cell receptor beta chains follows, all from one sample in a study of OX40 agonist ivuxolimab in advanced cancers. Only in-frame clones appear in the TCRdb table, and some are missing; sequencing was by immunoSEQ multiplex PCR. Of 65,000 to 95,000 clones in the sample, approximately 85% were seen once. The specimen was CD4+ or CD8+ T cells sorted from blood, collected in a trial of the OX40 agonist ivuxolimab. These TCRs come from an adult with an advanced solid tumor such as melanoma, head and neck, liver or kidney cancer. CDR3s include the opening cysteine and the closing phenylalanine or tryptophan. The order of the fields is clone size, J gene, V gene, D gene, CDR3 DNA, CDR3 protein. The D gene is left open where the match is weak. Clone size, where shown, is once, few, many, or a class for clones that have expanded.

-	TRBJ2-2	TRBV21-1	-	TGTGCCAGCAGCAAGGGAACAGGGGGCGTCGACACCGGGGAGCTGTTTTTT	CASSKGTGGVDTGELFF
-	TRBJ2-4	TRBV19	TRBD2	TGTGCCAGTACCACACCCTTAGCGGGAGTGAACATTCAGTACTTC	CASTTPLAGVNIQYF
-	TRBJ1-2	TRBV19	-	TGTGCCAGTACCAAAACAGGGTTAAACTATGGCTACACCTTC	CASTKTGLNYGYTF
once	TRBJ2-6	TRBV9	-	TGTGCCAGCAGCGTAGATTACGGGGGCTCTGGGGCCAACGTCCTGACTTTC	CASSVDYGGSGANVLTF
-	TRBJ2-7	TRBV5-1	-	TGCGCCAGCAGCCCTGGGTCAGGGGACGAGCAGTACTTC	CASSPGSGDEQYF
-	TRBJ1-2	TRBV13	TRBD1	TGTGCCAGCAGCGAGGGACAGGGGGGATATGGCTACACCTTC	CASSEGQGGYGYTF
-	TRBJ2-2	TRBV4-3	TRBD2	TGCGCCAGCAGCCAAGACACCCTAGCGGGAGACGACACCGGGGAGCTGTTTTTT	CASSQDTLAGDDTGELFF
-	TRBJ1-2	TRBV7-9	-	TGTGCCAGCAGCGAATCAGGGTATGGCTACACCTTC	CASSESGYGYTF
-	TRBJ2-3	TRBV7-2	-	TGTGCCAGCAGCTTGTACCAACCAGATACGCAGTATTTT	CASSLYQPDTQYF
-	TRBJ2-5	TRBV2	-	TGTTCGTTGAAAGCCTCCCTGTCAGAGACCCAGTACTTC	CSLKASLSETQYF
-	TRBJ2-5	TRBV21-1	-	TGTGCCAGCAGTCTCTCCCCCGGCGGGGGGGCGGAAGAGACCCAGTACTTC	CASSLSPGGGAEETQYF
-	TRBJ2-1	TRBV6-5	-	TGTGCCAGCAGTCTCACAGAGAGCTCCTACAATGAGCAGTTCTTC	CASSLTESSYNEQFF
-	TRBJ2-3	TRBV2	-	TGTGCCAGCAGTTCTTGGGGAAGGGCCACCGAGACGCAGTATTTT	CASSSWGRATETQYF
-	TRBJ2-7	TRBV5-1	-	TGCGCCAGCAGCCCGCAGGTCAGCTCCTACGAGCAGTACTTC	CASSPQVSSYEQYF